The TCR beta chain under discussion was sequenced for a study of blood T cell repertoires in COVID-19. The wider study: Sites across the United States, Italy and Spain contributed samples from acute and convalescent COVID-19.

In the authors' methods: Nucleated cell number was recorded as an estimate derived from reference gene primer amplification. Here immunoSEQ multiplex PCR was the method, and the copy in TCRdb shows in-frame clones only, minus some. V, J and clone size derive from that table, while D and trimming were established from the DNA sequence. The table lists about 270,000 clones, 86% of them singletons, with approximately 6.2% in the top ten. One Seattle source followed patients from active infection through their disease course. Germline V gene lookup returns CDR1 MNHNS and CDR2 SASEGT. The CDR3 runs 15 residues. Trimming cost V 1 base and J 5 bases, with 12 bases left between them.

This TCR derives from an elderly woman with COVID-19, enrolled during active disease. This sequence joins TRBV6-1 and TRBJ1-5; tentatively, D is TRBD1 (6 bases). Material for sequencing was peripheral blood. CDR3 protein: CASSEGWGGDQPQHF. Written as DNA, the CDR3 is TGTGCCAGCAGTGAAGGTTGGGGGGGCGATCAGCCCCAGCATTTT.